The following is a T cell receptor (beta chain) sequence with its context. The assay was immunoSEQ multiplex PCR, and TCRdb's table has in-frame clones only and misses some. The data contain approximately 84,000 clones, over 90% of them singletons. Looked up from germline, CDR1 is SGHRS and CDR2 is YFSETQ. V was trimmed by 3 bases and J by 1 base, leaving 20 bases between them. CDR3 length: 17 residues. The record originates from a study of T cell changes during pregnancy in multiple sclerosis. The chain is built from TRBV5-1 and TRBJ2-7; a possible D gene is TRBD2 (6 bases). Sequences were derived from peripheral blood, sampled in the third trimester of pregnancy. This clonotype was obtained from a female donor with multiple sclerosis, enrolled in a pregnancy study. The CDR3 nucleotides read TGCGCCAGCAGCTCCACCCTGGGGGGAGGCGGGTCCTACGAGCAGTACTTC. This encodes CASSSTLGGGGSYEQYF.